These 28 T cell receptor beta chains came from one sample sequenced in a study of T cell responses to AZD1222 COVID-19 vaccine. Sequenced by immunoSEQ multiplex PCR; TCRdb stores in-frame clones only, minus some. Of about 150,000 clones in the sample, about nine tenths were seen once. The specimen was peripheral blood, collected on day 0 of AZD1222 vaccination. These receptors came from an adult in good health.

This chain links TRBV13 with TRBJ2-2, with 8 bases that match TRBD1. Germline CDR1 PRHDT, CDR2 FYEKMQ (reference sequence). V shed 3 bases, J shed 7 bases, and the junction held 7 bases outside the gene matches. The CDR3 contains 15 residues. The CDR3 sequence: CASSFMDRAVGELFF. CDR3 sequence (DNA): TGTGCCAGCAGCTTTATGGACAGGGCCGTCGGGGAGCTGTTTTTT.

The chain joins TRBV7-2 to TRBJ2-1; D tentatively reads TRBD1 or TRBD2 (5 bases each). The V end lost 5 bases, the J end lost 3 bases, and 17 bases lay between the germline ends. The germline CDR1 and CDR2 sequences are SGHTA and FQGNSA. The CDR3 contains 16 residues. The CDR3 DNA reads TGTGCCAGCAGCCCCTGGGGGTCGGGTAGCTACAATGAGCAGTTCTTC. This encodes CASSPWGSGSYNEQFF. Combining the CDR3 with reference TRBV7-2 and TRBJ2-1 gives the whole variable domain GAGVSQSPSNKVTEKGKDVELRCDPISGHTALYWYRQSLGQGLEFLIYFQGNSAPDKSGLPSDRFSAERTGGSVSTLTIQRTQQEDSAVYLCASSPWGSGSYNEQFFGPGTRLTVL.

The rearrangement links TRBV6-5 to TRBJ2-7; 9 nucleotides line up with TRBD1. Unmatched junction bases numbered 4, after V lost 0 bases and J lost 4 bases. The CDR3 contains 15 residues. Germline lookup yields CDR1 MNHEY and CDR2 SVGAGI. The CDR3 sequence: CASSYSGTGTYEQYF. The CDR3 region has the DNA TGTGCCAGCAGTTACTCCGGGACAGGGACGTACGAGCAGTACTTC.

CDR3 sequence reads: CASSRDRQETQYF. The CDR3 DNA reads as TGTGCCAGCAGCCGGGACCGTCAAGAGACCCAGTACTTC. This chain connects TRBV6-2 or TRBV6-3 to TRBJ2-5; the D gene could be TRBD1 or TRBD2 (5 bases each). Germline V gene lookup returns CDR1 MNHEY and CDR2 SVGEGT. V lost 6 bases, J lost 2 bases, and 10 bases lay in between. This CDR3 has 13 amino acids.

The V call is TRBV19, the J call TRBJ2-1; D is undetermined. The CDR3 covers 15 residues. Germline assignment: CDR1 LNHDA and CDR2 SQIVND (reference sequence). Trimming pared 1 base from V and 0 bases from J, leaving 7 bases between. CDR3 bases: TGTGCCAGTAGTATAGTTTGGAGCTCCTACAATGAGCAGTTCTTC. Translated: CASSIVWSSYNEQFF. The full variable domain, with the rest looked up from reference TRBV19 and TRBJ2-1, is DGGITQSPKYLFRKEGQNVTLSCEQNLNHDAMYWYRQDPGQGLRLIYYSQIVNDFQKGDIAEGYSVSREKKESFPLTVTSAQKNPTAFYLCASSIVWSSYNEQFFGPGTRLTVL.

V gene TRBV3-1 (or the pseudogene TRBV3-2) combines with J gene TRBJ2-1; D gene uncertain. Per the germline V gene, CDR1 is LGHDT and CDR2 is YNNKEL (reference sequence). The CDR3 is made up of 13 amino acids. V shed 6 bases and J shed 6 bases, with 12 bases lying between them. The CDR3 region is CASSEWEVNEQFF. The CDR3 bases are TGTGCCAGCAGTGAATGGGAAGTCAATGAGCAGTTCTTC.

The genes are TRBV12-3 or TRBV12-4 and TRBJ2-5; tentative D call: TRBD1 (6 bases). V lost 4 bases and J lost 9, with 15 bases in between. The CDR3 contains 13 residues. CDR3 nucleotides: TGTGCCAGCAGTTGGGGACAAGGGTCTCCCCAGTACTTC. Protein: CASSWGQGSPQYF.

This chain connects TRBV12-3 or TRBV12-4 to TRBJ1-1; perhaps TRBD1 as D (5 bases). The CDR3 consists of 13 residues. Trimming cost V 2 bases and J 8 bases, with 12 bases left between them. CDR3 DNA sequence: TGTGCCAGCAGTTTAAGTGGGCAGGGCGAAGCTTTCTTT. Its translation: CASSLSGQGEAFF.

The rearrangement uses TRBV28 and TRBJ1-5; the D is unclear. Germline assignment: CDR1 MDHEN and CDR2 SYDVKM. The CDR3 has 14 residues. V dropped 5 bases and J dropped 4 bases, with 12 bases sitting between them. This CDR3 is CASSNFAKNQPQHF. The DNA of the CDR3 is TGTGCCAGCAGTAACTTTGCCAAGAATCAGCCCCAGCATTTT.

This clone came up a few times. The J gene is TRBJ2-7, the V gene TRBV14, with 9 bases aligning to TRBD1. V was clipped by 4 bases and J by 7 bases; unmatched bases: 14. This CDR3 comprises 16 residues. Germline lookup yields CDR1 SGHDN and CDR2 FVKESK. CDR3 nucleotide sequence: TGTGCCAGCAGCCCAACGGGACAGGGATCCCTTGGTGAGCAGTACTTC. Translation gives CASSPTGQGSLGEQYF. Full variable domain (missing parts from reference TRBV14 and TRBJ2-7): EAGVTQFPSHSVIEKGQTVTLRCDPISGHDNLYWYRRVMGKEIKFLLHFVKESKQDESGMPNNRFLAERTGGTYSTLKVQPAELEDSGVYFCASSPTGQGSLGEQYFGPGTRLTVT.

The gene calls are TRBV11-2 and TRBJ2-7, with D maybe TRBD1 (5 bases). The length of the CDR3 is 16 residues. Germline V gene data show CDR1 as SGHAT and CDR2 as FQNNGV. Trimming took 1 base from V and 3 from J, leaving 16 bases between them. The CDR3 DNA reads as TGTGCCAGCAGCTTAGGACAGATCCCTACTATCTACGAGCAGTACTTC. Translation gives CASSLGQIPTIYEQYF.

The CDR3 here is CASSKNRLAGVYSYNEQFF. For the CDR3, the DNA is TGTGCCAGCAGCAAAAATAGACTAGCGGGAGTGTACTCCTACAATGAGCAGTTCTTC. V is TRBV21-1 and J is TRBJ2-1; the D call TRBD2 from the table was never checked on the DNA. TRBV21-1 is a known pseudogene. The CDR3 has 19 amino acids.

The DNA of the CDR3 is TGTGCCAGCAGCTTTTGGGGGGCGGACGGGGAGCTGTTTTTT. Protein sequence: CASSFWGADGELFF. The rearrangement uses TRBV11-2 and TRBJ2-2; either TRBD1 or TRBD2 may fit D (6 bases each). Germline CDR1 is SGHAT and CDR2 is FQNNGV. V was trimmed by 3 bases and J by 7 bases, leaving 12 bases between them. The CDR3 has 14 amino acids. The complete variable domain, with remaining parts taken from reference TRBV11-2 and TRBJ2-2, reads EAGVAQSPRYKIIEKRQSVAFWCNPISGHATLYWYQQILGQGPKLLIQFQNNGVVDDSQLPKDRFSAERLKGVDSTLKIQPAKLEDSAVYLCASSFWGADGELFFGEGSRLTVL.

V usage is TRBV6-5 and J usage is TRBJ2-2, with 9 bases identical to TRBD1. The junction had 4 bases not matched to a gene; V was cut back by 4 bases and J by 7 bases. Germline CDR1 MNHEY, CDR2 SVGAGI. The CDR3 sequence is 14 residues long. The CDR3 nucleotides read TGTGCCAGCAGTTCCGACAGGGGGAACGGGGAGCTGTTTTTT. Residues: CASSSDRGNGELFF.

In its sample, this clone was seen once. This chain links TRBV6-5 with TRBJ1-1; the match to TRBD1 covers 9 bases. The germline V gene encodes CDR1 MNHEY and CDR2 SVGAGI. The CDR3 has 13 amino acids. After removal of 5 bases from V and 5 bases from J, the junction contained 3 bases not matched to a gene. DNA of the CDR3: TGTGCCAGCAGTCCCGGGACAGGGACTGAAGCTTTCTTT. It encodes CASSPGTGTEAFF.

The chain combines TRBV3-1 (or the pseudogene TRBV3-2) with TRBJ2-4; D uncertain. The CDR3 has 17 residues. Germline V gene data show CDR1 as LGHDT and CDR2 as YNNKEL (reference sequence). V was trimmed by 0 bases and J by 0 bases, leaving 12 bases between them. The CDR3 nucleotides are TGTGCCAGCAGCCAAGAAGAGCGACTGCTAGCCAAAAACATTCAGTACTTC. This codes for CASSQEERLLAKNIQYF.

This chain uses TRBV5-1 with TRBJ2-5; tentative D call: TRBD2 (5 bases). Germline values: CDR1 SGHRS, CDR2 YFSETQ. This CDR3 contains 14 residues. Trimming pared 7 bases from V and 2 bases from J, leaving 15 bases between. The CDR3 DNA reads as TGCGCCAGCTCCAATCCCCCGGGACAAGAGACCCAGTACTTC. This codes for CASSNPPGQETQYF.

The chain has TRBV9 and TRBJ2-7; maybe TRBD1 (6 bases). The CDR3 is made up of 17 amino acids. Germline V lookup: CDR1 SGDLS, CDR2 YYNGEE. V was pared by 3 bases and J by 0 bases, with 19 bases between. The CDR3 is CASSAEDRIYSSYEQYF. CDR3 nucleotides: TGTGCCAGCAGCGCCGAAGACAGGATCTATAGCTCCTACGAGCAGTACTTC.

This clone has a handful of counts. This sequence joins TRBV19 and TRBJ2-7, with 12 bases identical to TRBD2. CDR1 is LNHDA, CDR2 SQIVND, per germline (reference sequence). The CDR3 spans 19 residues. With 3 bases clipped from V and 7 bases from J, the junction kept 19 bases outside the gene matches. CDR3 nucleotide sequence: TGTGCCAGTAGTATCATAGGCGGAGGACTAGCGGGAATGCCCGGGGAGCAGTACTTC. It is translated as CASSIIGGGLAGMPGEQYF.

The V and J genes are TRBV3-1 (or the pseudogene TRBV3-2) and TRBJ2-2; no reliable D call. Germline loops: CDR1 LGHDT, CDR2 YNNKEL (reference sequence). The CDR3 loop spans 17 amino acids. The V end was cut by 1 base, the J end by 1 base, with 13 bases between. The CDR3 loop reads CASSQAYRAGNTGELFF. Here the CDR3 DNA reads TGTGCCAGCAGCCAAGCCTATAGGGCAGGGAACACCGGGGAGCTGTTTTTT.

With respect to this clone: At the DNA level, this CDR3 is encoded by other sequences in the same sample as well. V is TRBV24-1 and J is TRBJ1-2, with 8 bases identical to TRBD1. This CDR3 is 14 amino acids long. The germline gives CDR1 KGHDR, CDR2 SFDVKD. V gave up 3 bases and J gave up 5 bases; unmatched junction bases: 4. CDR3 sequence (DNA): TGTGCCACCAGTGATCCCGGGACAGGATATGGCTACACCTTC. It specifies CATSDPGTGYGYTF.

The chain links TRBV4-3 to TRBJ1-2; TRBD1 matches at 10 bases. The trim removed 3 bases at V and 8 bases at J, leaving 9 bases unmatched. CDR3 size: 15 residues. In germline, CDR1 is LGHNA, CDR2 YSLEER. CDR3 amino acids: CASSQGQGLSRGYTF. For the CDR3, the DNA is TGCGCCAGCAGCCAGGGACAGGGGCTGTCGAGGGGCTACACCTTC.

The chain carries TRBV6-5 and TRBJ1-1; D perhaps matches TRBD1 (5 bases). This CDR3 is 12 amino acids long. Germline loops: CDR1 MNHEY, CDR2 SVGAGI. V lost 7 bases and J 4 bases, leaving 10 bases between the germline ends. The CDR3 is CASMGQATEAFF. As DNA, the CDR3 is TGTGCCAGCATGGGGCAGGCCACTGAAGCTTTCTTT.

This chain joins TRBV28 and TRBJ2-1; TRBD2 matches at 14 bases. After removal of 4 bases from V and 15 bases from J, the junction contained 5 bases not matched to a gene. This CDR3 is 13 amino acids long. Germline CDR1 reads MDHEN; CDR2 reads SYDVKM. CDR3 sequence reads: CASSSGLAGEWFF. The CDR3 region has the DNA TGTGCCAGCAGTTCGGGACTAGCGGGAGAATGGTTCTTC.

J is TRBJ1-6 and V is TRBV15, with D uncertain. V gave up 0 bases and J gave up 6 bases, with 6 bases separating them. Germline V lookup: CDR1 LNHNV, CDR2 YYDKDF (reference sequence). This CDR3 comprises 14 residues. CDR3 bases: TGTGCCACCAGCAGAGATGTCCGTAATTCACCCCTCCACTTT. Translating it yields CATSRDVRNSPLHF.

Comment on this clone: Other DNA sequences from this sample encode an identical CDR3 as well. The chain joins TRBV11-2 to TRBJ2-7, with D hard to call. Germline-derived CDR1 and CDR2 are SGHAT and FQNNGV. The ends were cut back, 3 bases at V and 3 bases at J, with 3 bases in the middle. CDR3 length: 11 residues. The CDR3 protein is CASSLDYEQYF. CDR3 DNA sequence: TGTGCCAGCAGCTTGGACTACGAGCAGTACTTC.

This sequence joins TRBV21-1 and TRBJ1-3; TRBD1 is the table's D call, not checked against the DNA. TRBV21-1 is marked as a pseudogene. This CDR3 is 14 amino acids long. This CDR3 reads CASRSQGTGNTIYF. For the CDR3, the DNA is TGTGCCAGCAGATCACAGGGCACTGGAAACACCATATATTTT.

The chain is built from TRBV11-2 and TRBJ1-2, with 10 positions matching TRBD1. CDR3 length: 14 amino acids. After removal of 5 bases from V and 3 bases from J, the junction contained 3 bases not matched to a gene. Germline CDR1 reads SGHAT; CDR2 reads FQNNGV. CDR3 bases: TGTGCCAGCAGCGGGGACAGGGGCGACTATGGCTACACCTTC. Its translation: CASSGDRGDYGYTF.